The clone carrying this T cell receptor (beta chain) has more than one count but fewer than ten. Original data processing: By means of reference gene primer amplification, nucleated cell counts were estimated. TCRdb's table, derived via immunoSEQ multiplex PCR, lists solely in-frame clones and lacks some. Clonal size and the V and J genes are those of that table, whereas D and trimming came from the DNA. The table includes about 50,000 clones, 80% to 90% detected once. The CDR3 spans 14 residues. CDR1 and CDR2 (germline): LNHDA, SQIVND (reference sequence). Trimming shortened V by 4 bases and J by 6 bases, and 15 bases separated the two germline ends. This entry is derived from a study of blood T cell repertoires in COVID-19. Study-level background: Acute and convalescent COVID-19 specimens originated in the United States, Italy and Spain. From T cells, B-cell-depleted T cells, or PBMCs came the material, which was cDNA or gDNA.

Input material: peripheral blood. The chain combines TRBV19 with TRBJ1-1, with D perhaps TRBD1 (5 bases). This receptor was taken from a human donor in a cohort sampled during active COVID-19. The donor label of this sample is uncertain. The CDR3 sequence is CASSTGPQGAEAFF. CDR3 nucleotides: TGTGCCAGTAGTACCGGACCCCAAGGGGCTGAAGCTTTCTTT.